The clone carrying this TCR beta chain has just a few counts. Antigen: not known. The data are from a study of T cells in Graves' hyperthyroidism and ophthalmopathy. Broader study findings: Most thyroid clonotypes expanded above 0.001 appeared in blood too.

From under 12 ml of fresh peripheral blood, PBMCs were isolated. The CDR3 totals 14 residues. Germline CDR1 SGHRS, CDR2 YFSETQ. Trimming took off 7 bases at V and 5 bases at J, with 18 bases between the two ends. Regions amplified from RNA transcripts were the TCR beta CDR3 regions. The primer set for the first-round RT-PCR of the TCR CDR3 was HTBI. TCRdb processed the multiplex PCR reads anew with MiXCR; each CDR3 protein has one entry. The profile shows approximately 400,000 distinct CDR3 sequences, 11% to 15% of them singletons. This clonotype was sampled from a woman aged 60 to 75 with Graves' hyperthyroidism. The source material was blood. V and J are TRBV5-1 and TRBJ2-5; D gene ambiguous. CDR3 amino acids: CASARGPQAETQYF. CDR3 bases: TGCGCCAGCGCCCGTGGACCCCAGGCTGAGACCCAGTACTTC.